Each of the 12 T cell receptor beta chains below was sequenced from the same sample in a study of blood T cell repertoires in COVID-19. Data came from immunoSEQ multiplex PCR; TCRdb stores just in-frame clones and leaves some out. The table includes some 100,000 clones, more than 75% detected once. Sequencing input: peripheral blood. The receptors were sampled from a woman of 80 years or more with active COVID-19.

The V gene is TRBV18, the J gene TRBJ1-2; TRBD1 aligns across 8 bases. This CDR3 contains 14 residues. Per the germline V gene, CDR1 is KGHSH and CDR2 is LQKENI. The ends lost 3 bases at V and 4 bases at J; junction bases unmatched: 4. CDR3 in DNA: TGTGCCAGCTCACCCGCAGACAGGGGCTATGGCTACACCTTC. It is translated as CASSPADRGYGYTF.

This rearrangement joins TRBV27 to TRBJ2-7; possible D gene TRBD2, 7 bases. V lost 5 bases and J lost 1, with 15 bases in between. From germline, CDR1 is MNHEY and CDR2 SMNVEV (reference sequence). The CDR3 extends over 15 amino acids. CDR3 amino acids: CASSRLGGGSYEQYF. Written as DNA, the CDR3 is TGTGCCAGCAGTAGATTAGGGGGGGGGTCCTACGAGCAGTACTTC.

The sample holds a few counts of this clone. The CDR3 region is CASSSSQGETEAFF. Here the CDR3 DNA reads TGTGCCAGCAGCTCCAGCCAGGGTGAGACTGAAGCTTTCTTT. The chain joins TRBV7-2 to TRBJ1-1; D is perhaps TRBD1 (5 bases). The germline CDR1 and CDR2 sequences are SGHTA and FQGNSA. V lost 4 bases, J lost 5 bases, and 14 bases lay in between. This CDR3 is built from 14 residues.

V usage is TRBV11-2 and J usage is TRBJ1-4; tentative D call: TRBD1 (6 bases). The CDR3 runs 15 residues. V lost 3 bases and J 6 bases, leaving 14 bases between the germline ends. Germline V CDR1 and CDR2: SGHAT, FQNNGV. The CDR3 loop is CASSLDSAGYEKLFF. The CDR3 DNA reads TGTGCCAGCAGCTTGGACAGTGCTGGATATGAAAAACTGTTTTTT.

This clone appeared a single time. The chain's CDR3 is CASSSRFGTSGETDTQYF. The CDR3 nucleotides are TGTGCCAGCAGCTCCCGATTCGGGACTAGCGGAGAAACAGATACGCAGTATTTT. The gene calls are TRBV5-5 and TRBJ2-3; 11 bases agree with TRBD2. Germline V gene data show CDR1 as SGHKS and CDR2 as YYEKEE (reference sequence). The CDR3 has 18 amino acids. Unmatched junction bases numbered 12, after V lost 3 bases and J lost 3 bases.

The chain is built from TRBV28 and TRBJ1-2, with D tentatively TRBD1 (6 bases). The germline V gene encodes CDR1 MDHEN and CDR2 SYDVKM. This CDR3 contains 13 residues. Trimming shortened V by 5 bases and J by 2 bases, and 9 bases separated the two germline ends. The chain's CDR3 is CASSSGQNYGYTF. In nucleotides, the CDR3 is TGTGCCAGCAGTAGTGGACAGAACTATGGCTACACCTTC.

The gene calls are TRBV5-4 and TRBJ1-6; D unresolved. Trimming left V 4 bases short and J 10 bases short, with 12 bases between. Germline-derived CDR1 and CDR2 are SGHNT and YYREEE (reference sequence). There are 13 residues in the CDR3. The CDR3 DNA is TGTGCCAGCAGCCGGGAAACTGGGTCACCCCTCCACTTT. It codes for CASSRETGSPLHF.

This clone was recorded only once. The CDR3 region is CATYGDRVYSNQPQHF. The CDR3 DNA reads as TGTGCCACCTACGGGGACAGAGTTTATAGCAATCAGCCCCAGCATTTT. V usage is TRBV28 and J usage is TRBJ1-5; 7 nucleotides match TRBD1. Germline-derived CDR1 and CDR2 are MDHEN and SYDVKM. With V trimmed by 10 bases and J by 0 bases, 12 bases remained unmatched. This CDR3 region has 16 residues.

This clone appeared a single time. The chain recombines TRBV5-4 with TRBJ1-2; maybe TRBD1 (5 bases). V lost 0 bases, J lost 8 bases, and 17 bases lay in between. The CDR3 is 15 residues long. CDR1 and CDR2 (germline): SGHNT, YYREEE (reference sequence). Written as DNA, the CDR3 is TGTGCCAGCAGCTTGGTAGGGACTCCTGCCCTAGGCTACACCTTC. This codes for CASSLVGTPALGYTF. Full variable domain (missing parts from reference TRBV5-4 and TRBJ1-2): ETGVTQSPTHLIKTRGQQVTLRCSSQSGHNTVSWYQQALGQGPQFIFQYYREEENGRGNFPPRFSGLQFPNYSSELNVNALELDDSALYLCASSLVGTPALGYTFGSGTRLTVV.

This clone came up once. The chain links TRBV28 to TRBJ2-2; 8 positions agree with TRBD2. V lost 4 bases, J lost 5 bases, and 9 bases stayed unmatched. The CDR3 runs to 16 residues. CDR1 and CDR2 (germline): MDHEN, SYDVKM. The CDR3 here is CASSSPGLGRTGELFF. CDR3 in DNA: TGTGCCAGCAGTTCTCCGGGACTAGGTCGGACCGGGGAGCTGTTTTTT.

The chain employs TRBV7-9 and TRBJ1-6; D is perhaps TRBD1 (5 bases). The V end was cut by 8 bases, the J end by 6 bases, with 14 bases between. Germline V lookup: CDR1 SEHNR, CDR2 FQNEAQ (reference sequence). CDR3 length: 14 residues. The chain's CDR3 is CASGPGGINSPLHF. CDR3 sequence (DNA): TGTGCCAGCGGCCCTGGGGGGATTAATTCACCCCTCCACTTT.

The chain joins TRBV19 to TRBJ2-2; 9 nucleotides line up with TRBD2. The CDR3 covers 16 residues. J was trimmed by 2 bases and V by 8 bases; bases with no gene match: 9. CDR1 and CDR2 from the germline V gene are LNHDA and SQIVND (reference sequence). Here the CDR3 reads CASQDRSGRNTGELFF. Written as DNA, the CDR3 is TGTGCCAGTCAGGACCGTAGCGGGAGAAACACCGGGGAGCTGTTTTTT.